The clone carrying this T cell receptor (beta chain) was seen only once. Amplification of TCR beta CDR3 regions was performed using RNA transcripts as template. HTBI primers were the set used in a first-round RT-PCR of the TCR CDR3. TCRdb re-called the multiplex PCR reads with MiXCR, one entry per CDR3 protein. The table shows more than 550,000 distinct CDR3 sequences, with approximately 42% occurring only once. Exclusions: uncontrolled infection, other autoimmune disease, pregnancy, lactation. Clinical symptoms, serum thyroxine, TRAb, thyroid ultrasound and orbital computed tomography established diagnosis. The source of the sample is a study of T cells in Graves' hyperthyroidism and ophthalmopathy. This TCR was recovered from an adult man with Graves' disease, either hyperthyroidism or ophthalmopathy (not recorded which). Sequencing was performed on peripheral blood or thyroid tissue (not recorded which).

The CDR3 sequence is CSAVTGGNEQYF. CDR3 DNA: TGCAGCGCCGTGACAGGGGGAAACGAGCAGTACTTC. The genes are TRBV29-1 and TRBJ2-7, with 9 bases that match TRBD1. Germline CDR1 is SQVTM and CDR2 is ANQGSEA. V lost 7 bases, J lost 5 bases, and 6 bases stayed unmatched. This CDR3 spans 12 amino acids.